A selection of T cell receptor beta chains follows, all from one sample in a study of cytomegalovirus exposure and HLA in healthy donors. Clones were sequenced by immunoSEQ multiplex PCR, and TCRdb holds only the in-frame ones, with some missing. The sample holds some 150,000 clones, approximately 72% seen once. The material sequenced was PBMCs. The receptors here all came from a young man in good health and CMV-seronegative. The conserved cysteine and the conserved F or W are not part of the CDR3 here. A D gene is named only where the DNA matches it firmly. A clone size is listed for some rows: how often the clone was seen (once, few, many), or a class if it is expanded.

clone size: -
D gene: -
J gene: TRBJ1-2
V gene: TRBV27
CDR3 protein: ASSLAGDYGYT

clone size: -
D gene: -
J gene: TRBJ1-2
V gene: TRBV9
CDR3 protein: ASSVGQPNYGYT

clone size: -
D gene: -
J gene: TRBJ2-3
V gene: TRBV11-2
CDR3 protein: ASSLGRTSTDTQY

clone size: -
D gene: TRBD1
J gene: TRBJ1-1
V gene: TRBV6-5
CDR3 protein: ASRTGQGGAF

clone size: few
D gene: TRBD2
J gene: TRBJ2-3
V gene: TRBV4-3
CDR3 protein: ASSQVIGTSGTDTQY

clone size: -
D gene: TRBD2
J gene: TRBJ2-3
V gene: TRBV18
CDR3 protein: ASSPIPAGVTDTQY

clone size: -
D gene: -
J gene: TRBJ1-3
V gene: TRBV4-2
CDR3 protein: ASSQEWTAINTIY

clone size: -
D gene: TRBD2
J gene: TRBJ2-7
V gene: TRBV6-5
CDR3 protein: ASSYSLAGGPYEQY

clone size: -
D gene: -
J gene: TRBJ1-1
V gene: TRBV9
CDR3 protein: ASSVGSRGGHTEAF

clone size: -
D gene: TRBD1
J gene: TRBJ2-3
V gene: TRBV6-4
CDR3 protein: ASSDWGQKDTQY

clone size: -
D gene: -
J gene: TRBJ1-2
V gene: TRBV4-1
CDR3 protein: ASSPRGRERDYGYT

clone size: -
D gene: TRBD1
J gene: TRBJ1-3
V gene: TRBV9
CDR3 protein: ASSFLTGSRGNTIY

clone size: -
D gene: -
J gene: TRBJ1-3
V gene: TRBV27
CDR3 protein: ASSPLARSSGNTIY

clone size: -
D gene: -
J gene: TRBJ1-4
V gene: TRBV6-1
CDR3 protein: ASSEGGANEKLF

clone size: -
D gene: TRBD1
J gene: TRBJ1-6
V gene: TRBV4-1
CDR3 protein: ASSQLGQVNSPLH

clone size: -
D gene: TRBD1
J gene: TRBJ2-2
V gene: TRBV10-3
CDR3 protein: AISGTGQGYTGELF

clone size: -
D gene: -
J gene: TRBJ2-7
V gene: TRBV27
CDR3 protein: ASSVTGAEQY

clone size: -
D gene: TRBD1
J gene: TRBJ1-4
V gene: TRBV7-9
CDR3 protein: ASSGGQGNEKLF

clone size: -
D gene: -
J gene: TRBJ2-7
V gene: TRBV19
CDR3 protein: ASSIEAGYHEQY

clone size: -
D gene: -
J gene: TRBJ2-4
V gene: TRBV5-6
CDR3 protein: ASSLGAAKNSQY

clone size: -
D gene: -
J gene: TRBJ1-2
V gene: TRBV4-1
CDR3 protein: ASSPEGFSSFGYT

clone size: once
D gene: -
J gene: TRBJ2-7
V gene: TRBV5-1
CDR3 protein: ASSLGPDSSYEQY

clone size: -
D gene: -
J gene: TRBJ1-4
V gene: TRBV6-5
CDR3 protein: ASSYSGGARTEKLF

clone size: -
D gene: TRBD2
J gene: TRBJ2-7
V gene: TRBV5-6
CDR3 protein: ASTQTSGALS

clone size: -
D gene: TRBD1
J gene: TRBJ2-3
V gene: TRBV6-1
CDR3 protein: ASSEDDRGTDTQY

clone size: -
D gene: -
J gene: TRBJ1-5
V gene: TRBV6-6
CDR3 protein: ASSYVELRQPQH

clone size: -
D gene: TRBD2
J gene: TRBJ2-2
V gene: TRBV6-1
CDR3 protein: ASSELAGNTGELF

clone size: -
D gene: -
J gene: TRBJ1-2
V gene: TRBV7-8
CDR3 protein: ASSYGGYGYT

clone size: -
D gene: -
J gene: TRBJ2-4
V gene: TRBV6-1
CDR3 protein: ASSEPRNSQY

clone size: once
D gene: TRBD1
J gene: TRBJ2-2
V gene: TRBV5-8
CDR3 protein: ASSKRDRGNTGELF

clone size: -
D gene: TRBD1
J gene: TRBJ1-4
V gene: TRBV7-9
CDR3 protein: ASSLDPGQGAVEKLF

clone size: -
D gene: TRBD1
J gene: TRBJ2-1
V gene: TRBV7-2
CDR3 protein: ASSVTGTGGTEQF

clone size: few
D gene: TRBD2
J gene: TRBJ2-1
V gene: TRBV19
CDR3 protein: ASRTGSGGNNEQF

clone size: -
D gene: TRBD1
J gene: TRBJ2-1
V gene: TRBV28
CDR3 protein: ASSFWGGQGGYNEQF

clone size: few
D gene: TRBD1
J gene: TRBJ1-5
V gene: TRBV5-1
CDR3 protein: ASSFGTGGSNQPQH

clone size: -
D gene: TRBD1
J gene: TRBJ2-1
V gene: TRBV2
CDR3 protein: ASSVERDRSGNEQF

clone size: -
D gene: TRBD1
J gene: TRBJ1-3
V gene: TRBV14
CDR3 protein: ASSQDAVYRGGNTIY

clone size: -
D gene: -
J gene: TRBJ2-5
V gene: TRBV27
CDR3 protein: ASSKGGARETQY

clone size: few
D gene: TRBD1
J gene: TRBJ1-1
V gene: TRBV7-2
CDR3 protein: ASSSQGISAF

clone size: -
D gene: TRBD2
J gene: TRBJ2-4
V gene: TRBV10-3
CDR3 protein: AISEPLAGGAKNIQY

clone size: few
D gene: TRBD1
J gene: TRBJ2-2
V gene: TRBV12-5
CDR3 protein: ASGSGQGFTGELF

clone size: -
D gene: TRBD2
J gene: TRBJ2-7
V gene: TRBV5-1
CDR3 protein: ASSLGSSGGYEQY

clone size: -
D gene: -
J gene: TRBJ2-1
V gene: TRBV5-4
CDR3 protein: ASSLDFTGNHEQF

clone size: once
D gene: TRBD1
J gene: TRBJ2-7
V gene: TRBV28
CDR3 protein: ASSYGQGHYEQY

clone size: -
D gene: TRBD1
J gene: TRBJ1-1
V gene: TRBV18
CDR3 protein: ASSPAPRGQNTEAF

clone size: -
D gene: -
J gene: TRBJ2-3
V gene: TRBV7-2
CDR3 protein: ASSLAQKGARDTQY

clone size: few
D gene: -
J gene: TRBJ2-1
V gene: TRBV5-6
CDR3 protein: ASSLPTGYNEQF

clone size: -
D gene: TRBD1
J gene: TRBJ2-2
V gene: TRBV28
CDR3 protein: ASSSPGTGVLNTGELF

clone size: -
D gene: -
J gene: TRBJ1-2
V gene: TRBV18
CDR3 protein: ASSPVRASYGYT

clone size: few
D gene: TRBD1
J gene: TRBJ1-4
V gene: TRBV5-4
CDR3 protein: ASSQGGATNEKLF

clone size: -
D gene: -
J gene: TRBJ2-3
V gene: TRBV5-1
CDR3 protein: ASSLGSMAGRTDTQY

clone size: -
D gene: -
J gene: TRBJ1-1
V gene: TRBV25-1
CDR3 protein: ASNGGPLNTEAF

clone size: -
D gene: -
J gene: TRBJ2-3
V gene: TRBV18
CDR3 protein: ASSPGASAADTQY

clone size: once
D gene: TRBD2
J gene: TRBJ2-1
V gene: TRBV5-6
CDR3 protein: ASSLGLSGGAGEQF

clone size: -
D gene: TRBD2
J gene: TRBJ2-1
V gene: TRBV5-5
CDR3 protein: ASSPNLAGIGNEQF

clone size: -
D gene: -
J gene: TRBJ2-5
V gene: TRBV15
CDR3 protein: ATRPTRIPLYQETQY

clone size: -
D gene: TRBD1
J gene: TRBJ1-2
V gene: TRBV2
CDR3 protein: ASRDRDRGGTYGYT

clone size: -
D gene: TRBD1
J gene: TRBJ2-7
V gene: TRBV27
CDR3 protein: ASFGTGLNEQY

clone size: -
D gene: TRBD2
J gene: TRBJ2-1
V gene: TRBV7-2
CDR3 protein: ASSFQTGTSYNEQF